The clone carrying this T cell receptor beta chain was seen a few times. The sample belongs to a study of CD8 T cells in ankylosing spondylitis. Germline values: CDR1 DFQATT, CDR2 SNEGSKA (reference sequence). V dropped 3 bases and J dropped 2 bases, with 16 bases sitting between them. This CDR3 contains 16 residues. Library preparation for TCR beta used quantitative 5'-RACE with molecular barcodes. TCRdb ran MiXCR on the 5' RACE reads and lists one entry per CDR3 protein. The table records about 200,000 distinct CDR3 sequences, 9.5% to 15% of them present only once. The sequence derives from a male donor with ankylosing spondylitis or in good health (not recorded which). The chain employs TRBV20-1 and TRBJ1-4; D gene unclear. The sequenced sample was blood, either unsorted or a sorted T cell fraction (not recorded which). CDR3 protein: CSASDWGRVTNEKLFF. CDR3 sequence (DNA): TGCAGTGCTAGTGACTGGGGTAGGGTCACTAATGAAAAACTGTTTTTT.